These T cell receptor beta chains were read from a single sample in a study of blood T cell repertoires in COVID-19. The repertoire was sequenced with immunoSEQ multiplex PCR; TCRdb's copy has only in-frame clones and lacks some. The data contain about 64,000 clones, 88% of them seen just once; the ten biggest clones take up roughly a tenth. The sequenced sample was PBMCs or T cells enriched from blood (not recorded which). The receptors were sampled from a woman between 40 and 55 years old who had recovered from COVID-19. Each CDR3 is given with its conserved first and last residue. Fields, in order: D gene, J gene, clone size, V gene, CDR3 DNA, CDR3 protein. A D gene is named only where the DNA matches it firmly. Size tells how often a clone was seen (once, few, many) or the class of an expanded clone, and some rows leave it out.

>.|TRBJ2-3|once|TRBV27
TGTGCCAGCAGCGGACTCTACAGTACAGATACGCAGTATTTT
CASSGLYSTDTQYF
>TRBD1|TRBJ1-2|.|TRBV4-1
TGCGCCAGCAGCCAACTGACAGGGGGTGAAAACTATGGCTACACCTTC
CASSQLTGGENYGYTF
>TRBD1|TRBJ1-5|.|TRBV6-5
TGTGCCAGCAGACCCGCAGGACAGGGGGATAAGCCCCAGCATTTT
CASRPAGQGDKPQHF
>.|TRBJ2-2|few|TRBV18
TGTGCCAGCTCACGAGCGGGTCCGAACACCGGGGAGCTGTTTTTT
CASSRAGPNTGELFF
>.|TRBJ1-1|.|TRBV14
TGTGCCAGCAGCCAAGAAGACAGCGTCAACACTGAAGCTTTCTTT
CASSQEDSVNTEAFF
>TRBD1|TRBJ1-4|.|TRBV27
TGTGCCAGCAGTTTAAGCTTTACAGGGGTGTGGGAAAAACTGTTTTTT
CASSLSFTGVWEKLFF
>.|TRBJ2-3|.|TRBV2
TGTGCCAGCAGCAGGGACTCCCGCACAGATACGCAGTATTTT
CASSRDSRTDTQYF
>TRBD1|TRBJ2-7|.|TRBV6-4
TGTGCCAGCAGTGACCTCATGAGACAGGGTGAGGGCAACGAGCAGTACTTC
CASSDLMRQGEGNEQYF
>.|TRBJ2-7|.|TRBV9
TGTGCCAGCAGCGTAGGTGGGGGCCACGAGCAGTACTTC
CASSVGGGHEQYF
>TRBD1|TRBJ2-2|.|TRBV5-1
TGCGCCAGCAGCTTGGTTGGGACAGGGGTAAACACCGGGGAGCTGTTTTTT
CASSLVGTGVNTGELFF
>.|TRBJ2-3|.|TRBV6-4
TGTGCCAGCAGACTTAGCGGCACAGATACGCAGTATTTT
CASRLSGTDTQYF
>TRBD1|TRBJ1-2|.|TRBV5-1
TGCGCCAGCAGCTTCCTGACAGGGGGCGACTATGGCTACACCTTC
CASSFLTGGDYGYTF
>.|TRBJ1-5|.|TRBV2
TGTGCCAGCAGTGAATCAGTCGAGGGGGAGCCCCAGCATTTT
CASSESVEGEPQHF
>.|TRBJ2-3|.|TRBV21-1
TGTGCCAGCAGCAAATGGCTCAGGGATGACACAGATACGCAGTATTTT
CASSKWLRDDTDTQYF
>TRBD2|TRBJ2-3|.|TRBV5-1
TGCGCCAGCAGCAAAGGGACTAGCGGGGGATCAGATACGCAGTATTTT
CASSKGTSGGSDTQYF
>TRBD2|TRBJ2-5|.|TRBV18
TGTGCCAGCTCACCCATTTTTGCTAGCGGGGCCAAAGAGACCCAGTACTTC
CASSPIFASGAKETQYF
>TRBD1|TRBJ1-2|.|TRBV4-1
TGCGCCAGCAGCCAAGACAAGGCCCGGACCGGGACAGGGAGTGGCTACACCTTC
CASSQDKARTGTGSGYTF
>.|TRBJ1-1|.|TRBV24-1
TGTGCCACCAGTGCGTCCGGGGGGACTGAAGCTTTCTTT
CATSASGGTEAFF
>TRBD2|TRBJ2-5|.|TRBV6-1
TGTGCCAGCAGTGAACTAGCGGGATCTCAAGAGACCCAGTACTTC
CASSELAGSQETQYF
>TRBD1|TRBJ1-2|few|TRBV10-3
TGTGCCATCAGTTCGGACAGGGGCGGCTACACCTTC
CAISSDRGGYTF
>TRBD1|TRBJ2-5|.|TRBV11-3
TGTGCCAGCAGCTTAGCAGCGACAGGGCAACAAGAGACCCAGTACTTC
CASSLAATGQQETQYF
>.|TRBJ2-4|few|TRBV6-1
TGTGCCAGCAGTGAAGCTTCCCAGGGGGCCAAAAACATTCAGTACTTC
CASSEASQGAKNIQYF
>TRBD1|TRBJ1-4|.|TRBV27
TGTGCCAGCAGTTTTTATCGTCGGGACAGGGGAGCCACTAATGAAAAACTGTTTTTT
CASSFYRRDRGATNEKLFF
>.|TRBJ1-1|.|TRBV10-1
TGCGCCAGCAGTTATTCGACAGGCGAAGCTTTCTTT
CASSYSTGEAFF
>TRBD1|TRBJ2-7|.|TRBV5-1
TGCGCCAGCAGATTGCAGGGGGCCTCCAGCTCCTACGAGCAGTACTTC
CASRLQGASSSYEQYF
>.|TRBJ1-6|.|TRBV5-5
TGTGCCAGCAGCTTGGGGCAGATTAATTCACCCCTCCACTTT
CASSLGQINSPLHF
>.|TRBJ1-3|once|TRBV3-1/TRBV3-2
TGTGCCAGCAGCCCCCCGGGTGTGTCTGGAAACACCATATATTTT
CASSPPGVSGNTIYF
>TRBD1|TRBJ1-1|.|TRBV5-1
TGCGCCAGCAGCAAAGGACAGGGGAACACTGAAGCTTTCTTT
CASSKGQGNTEAFF
>.|TRBJ2-1|.|TRBV14
TGTGCCAGCAGCCAAGATGCCAGCGGACACAATGAGCAGTTCTTC
CASSQDASGHNEQFF
>.|TRBJ2-5|once|TRBV5-1
TGCGCCAGCAGAGAAGGAGGTGAAGAGACCCAGTACTTC
CASREGGEETQYF
>.|TRBJ2-7|.|TRBV18
TGTGCCAGCTCACTGGACAGAAGCTACGAGCAGTACTTC
CASSLDRSYEQYF
>.|TRBJ1-3|.|TRBV19
TGTGCCAGTAGTACTAACCGGGACATAGGAAACACCATATATTTT
CASSTNRDIGNTIYF
>.|TRBJ1-2|.|TRBV2
TGTGCCAGCAGTGCTAGGTATGGCTACACCTTC
CASSARYGYTF
>.|TRBJ2-1|.|TRBV7-9
TGTGCCAGCAGCTTAGTTGGCCTCACCGAGCAGTTCTTC
CASSLVGLTEQFF
>TRBD2|TRBJ2-5|.|TRBV6-5
TGTGCCAGCAGGGACGGGGGGCAAGAGACCCAGTACTTC
CASRDGGQETQYF
>.|TRBJ1-4|.|TRBV5-1
TGCGCCAGCAGCTTGGGCAGGAAAAATGAAAAACTGTTTTTT
CASSLGRKNEKLFF
>.|TRBJ2-7|.|TRBV14
TGTGCCAGCAGCCGGTTGGCAGATTCTTTGTACGAGCAGTACTTC
CASSRLADSLYEQYF
>.|TRBJ1-2|.|TRBV20-1
TGCAGTGCTGGCGACACGTACGGCTACACCTTC
CSAGDTYGYTF
>.|TRBJ1-6|.|TRBV7-6
TGTGCCAGCAGCTCCCAGGGGCAGGGGTATAATTCACCCCTCCACTTT
CASSSQGQGYNSPLHF
>.|TRBJ1-2|.|TRBV12-3/TRBV12-4
TGTGCCAGCAGTTTAGATGAACGGGATGGCTACACCTTC
CASSLDERDGYTF
>.|TRBJ1-1|once|TRBV19
TGTGCCAGTAGTATTGAGGTGGGCACTGAAGCTTTCTTT
CASSIEVGTEAFF
>.|TRBJ2-3|.|TRBV7-9
TGTGCCAGCAGCTTAACCTCAGGGTTAAGGACAGATACGCAGTATTTT
CASSLTSGLRTDTQYF
>.|TRBJ2-3|few|TRBV9
TGTGCCAGCAGCGCCGTGGGGGGTAGCACAGATACGCAGTATTTT
CASSAVGGSTDTQYF
>.|TRBJ1-1|.|TRBV7-6
TGTGCCAGCAGCTTAGTCCCCCGGGACACTGAAGCTTTCTTT
CASSLVPRDTEAFF
>.|TRBJ2-1|.|TRBV29-1
TGCAGCGTCCTCAAGGATAGCGGCGAGCAGTTCTTC
CSVLKDSGEQFF
>TRBD1|TRBJ2-2|.|TRBV5-1
TGCGCCAGCAGCTTGGGGGGACAGGTTTCCCCCACCGGGGAGCTGTTTTTT
CASSLGGQVSPTGELFF
>TRBD1|TRBJ2-7|.|TRBV5-1
TGCGCCAGCAGGGACCAGGGGGCAGACGAGCAGTACTTC
CASRDQGADEQYF
>.|TRBJ1-5|few|TRBV19
TGTGCCAGTAGTCTCGAAGGCAGGTTTCAGCCCCAGCATTTT
CASSLEGRFQPQHF
>TRBD2|TRBJ2-7|.|TRBV6-5
TGTGCCAGCACCGCCCAGCGGGGTCTCTCCTACGAGCAGTACTTC
CASTAQRGLSYEQYF
>TRBD2|TRBJ2-3|.|TRBV10-1
TGCGCCAGCAGTGAGTCGGCGGGGGGGCTCGCAGATACGCAGTATTTT
CASSESAGGLADTQYF
>TRBD2|TRBJ2-1|.|TRBV3-1/TRBV3-2
TGTGCCAGCAGCCGCGGGGGGGGGAATGAGCAGTTCTTC
CASSRGGGNEQFF
>TRBD2|TRBJ2-5|.|TRBV24-1
TGTGCCACCAGTGACCCGCGGGGGGGCTCAGAGACCCAGTACTTC
CATSDPRGGSETQYF
>.|TRBJ1-2|.|TRBV18
TGTGCCAGCTCACCCTCCCCAGGCAGGGAGGATGGCTACACCTTC
CASSPSPGREDGYTF
>.|TRBJ2-7|.|TRBV6-5
TGTGCCAGCAGCATACTACAGGGCGGCGAGCAGTACTTC
CASSILQGGEQYF
>.|TRBJ2-7|.|TRBV5-1
TGCGCCAGCAGCTTGGCCAACAGATTGGGCGAGCAGTACTTC
CASSLANRLGEQYF
>.|TRBJ1-1|.|TRBV27
TGTGCCAGCAGTTTAAGACAGAACACTGAAGCTTTCTTT
CASSLRQNTEAFF